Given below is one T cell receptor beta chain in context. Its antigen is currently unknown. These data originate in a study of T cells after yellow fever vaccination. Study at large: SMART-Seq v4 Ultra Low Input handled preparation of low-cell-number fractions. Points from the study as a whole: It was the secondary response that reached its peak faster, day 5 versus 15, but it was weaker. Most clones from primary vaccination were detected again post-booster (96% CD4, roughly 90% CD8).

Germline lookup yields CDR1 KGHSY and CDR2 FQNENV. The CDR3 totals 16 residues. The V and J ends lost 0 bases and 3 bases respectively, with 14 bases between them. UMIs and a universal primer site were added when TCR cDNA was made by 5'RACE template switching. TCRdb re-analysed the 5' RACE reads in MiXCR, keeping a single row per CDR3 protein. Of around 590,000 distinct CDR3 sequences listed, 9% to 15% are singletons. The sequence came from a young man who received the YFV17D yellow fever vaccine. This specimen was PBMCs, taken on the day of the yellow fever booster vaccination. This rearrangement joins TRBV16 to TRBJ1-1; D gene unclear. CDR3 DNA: TGTGCCAGCAGCCAATCCGGGCGGGCTCTGGACACTGAAGCTTTCTTT. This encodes CASSQSGRALDTEAFF.